This entry describes one T cell receptor (beta chain). The antigen is undetermined. Regions amplified from RNA transcripts were the TCR beta CDR3 regions. During a first-round RT-PCR of the TCR CDR3, the HTBI primer set was used. TCRdb ran MiXCR on the multiplex PCR reads and lists one entry per CDR3 protein. The table shows hundreds of thousands of distinct CDR3 sequences, with approximately 17% occurring only once. The record originates from a study of T cells in Graves' hyperthyroidism and ophthalmopathy. Broader study findings: Using 13 V-J features, a model discriminated ophthalmopathy from stable hyperthyroidism.

The PBMCs were sourced from fresh peripheral blood (approximately 9.6 ml). This CDR3 is 15 amino acids long. Germline V gene sequence: CDR1 MNHNS, CDR2 SASEGT. The V gene end was trimmed by 5 bases and the J gene end by 6 bases; junction bases not matched to a gene: 6. The chain carries TRBV6-1 and TRBJ1-6; 8 bases agree with TRBD1. Source material: blood. The clonotype originates from a woman aged 55-75 years with Graves' ophthalmopathy. CDR3 nucleotides: TGTGCCAGCAGTCGATTCAGGGGGCTTAATTCACCCCTCCACTTT. Amino acid sequence: CASSRFRGLNSPLHF.